Listed below are T cell receptor beta chains from one sample, sequenced in a study of T-cell reconstitution after alpha-beta-depleted transplantation in children. TCRdb redid the calling of the PCR reads with MiXCR, one entry per CDR3 protein. Among over 85,000 distinct CDR3 sequences listed, about 9.3% were seen once. The sample here was PBMCs from the stem cell graft donor, taken from the stem cell graft. The receptor set was obtained from a human donor who donated a stem cell graft to a child with acute lymphoblastic leukemia. CDR3s include the opening cysteine and the closing phenylalanine or tryptophan. D genes are given only for firm matches. Only part of the rows carry a size: once, few, many, or a class if the clone is expanded.

j_gene: TRBJ2-7; v_gene: TRBV29-1; abundance: many; d_gene: TRBD2; CDR3nt: TGCAGCGTTGAATATTATCGGACTAGCGGGAGTCCTTCCTACGAGCAGTACTTC; CDR3aa: CSVEYYRTSGSPSYEQYF
j_gene: TRBJ1-2; v_gene: TRBV27; abundance: many; d_gene: NA; CDR3nt: TGTGCCAGCAGCCGAACAGGGAACTATGGCTACACCTTC; CDR3aa: CASSRTGNYGYTF
j_gene: TRBJ2-3; v_gene: TRBV11-2; abundance: few; d_gene: NA; CDR3nt: TGTGCCAGCAGCTTCGCCCCGGGAGATACGCAGTATTTT; CDR3aa: CASSFAPGDTQYF
j_gene: TRBJ2-5; v_gene: TRBV7-2; abundance: many; d_gene: NA; CDR3nt: TGTGCCAGCAGTCCAGGCCCAGAGACCCAGTACTTC; CDR3aa: CASSPGPETQYF
j_gene: TRBJ2-2; v_gene: TRBV12-3/TRBV12-4; abundance: many; d_gene: NA; CDR3nt: TGTGCCAGCAGTTTATACCAGGGTGACGGGGAGCTGTTTTTT; CDR3aa: CASSLYQGDGELFF
j_gene: TRBJ1-3; v_gene: TRBV29-1; abundance: many; d_gene: NA; CDR3nt: TGCAGCGTTGATGGTGGAAGGGGCAGGGGTTCAGGAAACACCATATATTTT; CDR3aa: CSVDGGRGRGSGNTIYF
j_gene: TRBJ2-3; v_gene: TRBV29-1; abundance: many; d_gene: TRBD2; CDR3nt: TGCAGCGTGACCGGGACTAGGTCAGATACGCAGTATTTT; CDR3aa: CSVTGTRSDTQYF
j_gene: TRBJ2-7; v_gene: TRBV20-1; abundance: NA; d_gene: NA; CDR3nt: TGCAGTGCTAAAAGGAGCTCCTACGAGCAGTACTTC; CDR3aa: CSAKRSSYEQYF
j_gene: TRBJ2-7; v_gene: TRBV7-2; abundance: many; d_gene: TRBD2; CDR3nt: TGTGCCAGCAGCTCCTCGGGACTAGCGGGTCTCGAGCAGTACTTC; CDR3aa: CASSSSGLAGLEQYF
j_gene: TRBJ1-4; v_gene: TRBV7-9; abundance: many; d_gene: NA; CDR3nt: TGTGCCAGCAGCCCTCGCGGGGTTGGTGAAAAACTGTTTTTT; CDR3aa: CASSPRGVGEKLFF
j_gene: TRBJ2-7; v_gene: TRBV12-3/TRBV12-4; abundance: many; d_gene: TRBD2; CDR3nt: TGTGCCAGCAGCCCCTTAGCGGGAGGGGCCTCCGAGCAGTACTTC; CDR3aa: CASSPLAGGASEQYF
j_gene: TRBJ1-1; v_gene: TRBV19; abundance: many; d_gene: NA; CDR3nt: TGTGCCGCCGGGCGGGTGAACACTGAAGCTTTCTTT; CDR3aa: CAAGRVNTEAFF
j_gene: TRBJ1-2; v_gene: TRBV4-2; abundance: many; d_gene: TRBD1; CDR3nt: TGTGCCAGCAGCCCCTCAGGGACAGGGCTTAACTATGGCTACACCTTC; CDR3aa: CASSPSGTGLNYGYTF
j_gene: TRBJ2-7; v_gene: TRBV20-1; abundance: many; d_gene: TRBD2; CDR3nt: TGCAGTGCTAGCAGAGGGGGGAGCGGGGGGACATACGAGCAGTACTTC; CDR3aa: CSASRGGSGGTYEQYF
j_gene: TRBJ2-1; v_gene: TRBV7-2; abundance: many; d_gene: NA; CDR3nt: TGTGCCAGCAGCCAACCGGATGAGCAGTTCTTC; CDR3aa: CASSQPDEQFF
j_gene: TRBJ2-5; v_gene: TRBV29-1; abundance: many; d_gene: NA; CDR3nt: TGCAGCGTTGTTTTTCCACTGGCCCAGTACTTC; CDR3aa: CSVVFPLAQYF
j_gene: TRBJ2-3; v_gene: TRBV24-1; abundance: many; d_gene: NA; CDR3nt: TGTGCCACCAGATCACGGCACCTGTGGTTTTTT; CDR3aa: CATRSRHLWFF
j_gene: TRBJ1-2; v_gene: TRBV12-3/TRBV12-4; abundance: many; d_gene: TRBD1; CDR3nt: TGTGCCAGCAGTTTAGGGGGACAGGGGGCGCGCGGCTACACCTTC; CDR3aa: CASSLGGQGARGYTF
j_gene: TRBJ2-7; v_gene: TRBV20-1; abundance: many; d_gene: TRBD2; CDR3nt: TGCAGTGCTAGCAGCGGGGGGGCCCACGAGCAGTACTTC; CDR3aa: CSASSGGAHEQYF
j_gene: TRBJ2-3; v_gene: TRBV7-2; abundance: many; d_gene: NA; CDR3nt: TGTGCCAGCGCGGCCCCTAGCACAGATACGCAGTATTTT; CDR3aa: CASAAPSTDTQYF
j_gene: TRBJ1-1; v_gene: TRBV5-1; abundance: many; d_gene: NA; CDR3nt: TGCGCCAGCAGCCGAGACAGGAAGGAACCTGAAGCTTTCTTT; CDR3aa: CASSRDRKEPEAFF
j_gene: TRBJ1-6; v_gene: TRBV18; abundance: many; d_gene: NA; CDR3nt: TGTGCCAGCTCACCACAACCGAATTCACCCCTCCACTTT; CDR3aa: CASSPQPNSPLHF
j_gene: TRBJ2-7; v_gene: TRBV20-1; abundance: many; d_gene: NA; CDR3nt: TGCAGTGCTAGAGATGATGCGGCGGGCTCCTACGAGCAGTACTTC; CDR3aa: CSARDDAAGSYEQYF
j_gene: TRBJ1-5; v_gene: TRBV20-1; abundance: many; d_gene: NA; CDR3nt: TGCAGTGCTAGGGAACACCACAATCAGCCCCAGCATTTT; CDR3aa: CSAREHHNQPQHF
j_gene: TRBJ2-2; v_gene: TRBV27; abundance: few; d_gene: NA; CDR3nt: TGTGCCAGCAGTTTTATAAGATCCGGGGGCGGGGAGCTGTTTTTT; CDR3aa: CASSFIRSGGGELFF
j_gene: TRBJ2-1; v_gene: TRBV20-1; abundance: many; d_gene: TRBD1; CDR3nt: TGCAGTGCTAGGACAGGGGGGTACAATGAGCAGTTCTTC; CDR3aa: CSARTGGYNEQFF
j_gene: TRBJ2-7; v_gene: TRBV27; abundance: many; d_gene: NA; CDR3nt: TGTGCCAGCAGTTTATTCCCCTTAGGGGAGTCCTACGAGCAGTACTTC; CDR3aa: CASSLFPLGESYEQYF
j_gene: TRBJ1-2; v_gene: TRBV12-3/TRBV12-4; abundance: many; d_gene: NA; CDR3nt: TGTGCCAGCAGTTTAAGAGCTAGGGGCTACACCTTC; CDR3aa: CASSLRARGYTF
j_gene: TRBJ2-5; v_gene: TRBV7-2; abundance: many; d_gene: NA; CDR3nt: TGTGCCTGTAGCAGGGCAGGGGGGGAGACCCAGTACTTC; CDR3aa: CACSRAGGETQYF
j_gene: TRBJ2-3; v_gene: TRBV4-3; abundance: many; d_gene: TRBD1; CDR3nt: TGCGCCAGCAGCCAGGGGACAGTTCCCTCCTCAGATACGCAGTATTTT; CDR3aa: CASSQGTVPSSDTQYF
j_gene: TRBJ1-1; v_gene: TRBV3-1; abundance: many; d_gene: NA; CDR3nt: TGTGCCAGCAGCCCTCCCCCAGGGACAAGGGCCCCAAGCACTGAAGCTTTCTTT; CDR3aa: CASSPPPGTRAPSTEAFF
j_gene: TRBJ2-7; v_gene: TRBV20-1; abundance: many; d_gene: NA; CDR3nt: TGCAGTGCTCCCCTGGGGAACGAGCAGTACTTC; CDR3aa: CSAPLGNEQYF
j_gene: TRBJ2-2; v_gene: TRBV5-1; abundance: many; d_gene: NA; CDR3nt: TGCGCCAGCAGCTTCAGCAGGGGTTCGAACACCGGGGAGCTGTTTTTT; CDR3aa: CASSFSRGSNTGELFF
j_gene: TRBJ2-2; v_gene: TRBV5-1; abundance: many; d_gene: NA; CDR3nt: TGCGCCAGCAGCTTCCTAGACACCGGGGAGCTGTTTTTT; CDR3aa: CASSFLDTGELFF
j_gene: TRBJ2-1; v_gene: TRBV12-3/TRBV12-4; abundance: few; d_gene: NA; CDR3nt: TGTGCCAGCACCCCCACGGGGAGCTGGAAAGAGCAGTTCTTC; CDR3aa: CASTPTGSWKEQFF
j_gene: TRBJ2-4; v_gene: TRBV20-1; abundance: many; d_gene: NA; CDR3nt: TGCAGTGCTGGCCCCCCAACAGTCCGAAACATTCAGTACTTC; CDR3aa: CSAGPPTVRNIQYF
j_gene: TRBJ1-5; v_gene: TRBV7-2; abundance: many; d_gene: NA; CDR3nt: TGTGCCAGCAGCTTAGGACCCCCCAGAGACCATCAGCCCCAGCATTTT; CDR3aa: CASSLGPPRDHQPQHF
j_gene: TRBJ1-5; v_gene: TRBV5-1; abundance: many; d_gene: NA; CDR3nt: TGCGCCAGCAGCCCCAGAGGAAGTCAGCCCCAGCATTTT; CDR3aa: CASSPRGSQPQHF
j_gene: TRBJ2-1; v_gene: TRBV20-1; abundance: many; d_gene: NA; CDR3nt: TGCAGTGCTTATCCCCTTACTAGTTTTTCCTACAATGAGCAGTTCTTC; CDR3aa: CSAYPLTSFSYNEQFF
j_gene: TRBJ1-1; v_gene: TRBV12-5; abundance: many; d_gene: NA; CDR3nt: TGTGCTAGTGGTTTGGTTAGAGGCACTGAAGCTTTCTTT; CDR3aa: CASGLVRGTEAFF
j_gene: TRBJ2-7; v_gene: TRBV5-1; abundance: many; d_gene: NA; CDR3nt: TGCGCCAGCAGCTTTCGGGAGACCTACGAGCAGTACTTC; CDR3aa: CASSFRETYEQYF
j_gene: TRBJ2-1; v_gene: TRBV28; abundance: many; d_gene: NA; CDR3nt: TGTGCCAGCAGTGTCTTGCTAGTTCCCTACAATGAGCAGTTCTTC; CDR3aa: CASSVLLVPYNEQFF
j_gene: TRBJ2-1; v_gene: TRBV20-1; abundance: many; d_gene: NA; CDR3nt: TGCAGTGCTCCGAACAGGGTCCGAGAGCAGTTCTTC; CDR3aa: CSAPNRVREQFF
j_gene: TRBJ1-4; v_gene: TRBV5-1; abundance: many; d_gene: TRBD1; CDR3nt: TGCGCCAGCAGCTCGGGGGGGACAGGGGGAAAACTGTTTTTT; CDR3aa: CASSSGGTGGKLFF
j_gene: TRBJ2-5; v_gene: TRBV5-5; abundance: many; d_gene: TRBD2; CDR3nt: TGTGCCAGCAGCCCCAGGACTAGCGGGGGCACACAAGAGACCCAGTACTTC; CDR3aa: CASSPRTSGGTQETQYF